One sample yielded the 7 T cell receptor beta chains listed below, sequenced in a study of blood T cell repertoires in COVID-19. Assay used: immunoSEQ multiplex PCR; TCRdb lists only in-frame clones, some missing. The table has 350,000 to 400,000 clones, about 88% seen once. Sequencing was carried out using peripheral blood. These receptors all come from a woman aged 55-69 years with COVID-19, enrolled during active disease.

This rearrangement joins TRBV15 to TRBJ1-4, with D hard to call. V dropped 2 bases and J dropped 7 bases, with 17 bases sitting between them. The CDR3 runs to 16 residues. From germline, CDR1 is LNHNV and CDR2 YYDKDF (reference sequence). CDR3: CATSRHGGLGREKLFF. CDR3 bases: TGTGCCACCAGCAGACATGGTGGGCTGGGCCGTGAAAAACTGTTTTTT.

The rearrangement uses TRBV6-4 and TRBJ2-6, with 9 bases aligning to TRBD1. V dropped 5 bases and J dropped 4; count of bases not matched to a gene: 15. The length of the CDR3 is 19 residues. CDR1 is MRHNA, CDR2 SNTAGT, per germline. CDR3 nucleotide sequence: TGTGCCAGCAGTCCTCAATCCGGGACAGGGACGCTCGGGGCCAACGTCCTGACTTTC. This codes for CASSPQSGTGTLGANVLTF.

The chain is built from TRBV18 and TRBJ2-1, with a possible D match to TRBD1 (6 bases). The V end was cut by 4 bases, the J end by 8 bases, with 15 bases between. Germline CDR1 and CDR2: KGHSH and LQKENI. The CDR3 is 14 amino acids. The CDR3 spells CASSLAGDEDEQFF. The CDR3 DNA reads TGTGCCAGCTCACTAGCAGGGGACGAAGATGAGCAGTTCTTC.

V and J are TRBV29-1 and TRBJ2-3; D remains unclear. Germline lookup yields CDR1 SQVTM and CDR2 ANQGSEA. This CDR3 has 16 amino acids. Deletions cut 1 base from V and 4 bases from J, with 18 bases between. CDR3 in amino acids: CSVEGLGGFPADTQYF. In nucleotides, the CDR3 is TGCAGCGTTGAAGGCCTAGGCGGCTTCCCTGCAGATACGCAGTATTTT.

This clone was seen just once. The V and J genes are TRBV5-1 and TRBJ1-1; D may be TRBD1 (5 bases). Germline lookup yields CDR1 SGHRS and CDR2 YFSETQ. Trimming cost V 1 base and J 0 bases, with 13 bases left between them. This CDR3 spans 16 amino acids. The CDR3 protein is CASSLSNGQLNTEAFF. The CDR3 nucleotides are TGCGCCAGCAGCTTGAGTAACGGACAATTGAACACTGAAGCTTTCTTT.

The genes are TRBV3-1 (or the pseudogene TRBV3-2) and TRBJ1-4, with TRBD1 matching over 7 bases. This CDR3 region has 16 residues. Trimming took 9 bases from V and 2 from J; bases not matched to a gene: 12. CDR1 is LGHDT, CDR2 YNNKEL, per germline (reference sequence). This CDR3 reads CASNRGLGFTNEKLFF. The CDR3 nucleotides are TGTGCCAGTAACAGGGGATTGGGGTTTACTAATGAAAAACTGTTTTTT.

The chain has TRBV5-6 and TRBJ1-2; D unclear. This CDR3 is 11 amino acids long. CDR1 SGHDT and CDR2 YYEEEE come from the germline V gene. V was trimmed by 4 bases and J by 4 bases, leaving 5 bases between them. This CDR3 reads CASSLTYGYTF. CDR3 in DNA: TGTGCCAGCAGCCTAACCTATGGCTACACCTTC.